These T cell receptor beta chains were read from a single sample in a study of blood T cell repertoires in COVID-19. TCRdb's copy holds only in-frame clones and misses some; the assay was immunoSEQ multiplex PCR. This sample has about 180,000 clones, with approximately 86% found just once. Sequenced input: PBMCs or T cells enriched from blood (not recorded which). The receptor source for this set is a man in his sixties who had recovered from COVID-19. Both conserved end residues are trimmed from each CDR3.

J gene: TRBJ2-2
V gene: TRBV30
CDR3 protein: AWSLGSGGSTGELF

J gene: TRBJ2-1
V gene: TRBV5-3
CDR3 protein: ARSLWAGGPNNEQF

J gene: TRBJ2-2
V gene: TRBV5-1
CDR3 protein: ASSLLAGSNTGELF

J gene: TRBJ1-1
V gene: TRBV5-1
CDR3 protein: ASSFQGAPEAF

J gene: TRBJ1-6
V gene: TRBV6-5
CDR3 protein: ASGDTPTPLH

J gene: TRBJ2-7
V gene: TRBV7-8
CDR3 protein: ASSFRDRGPYEQY

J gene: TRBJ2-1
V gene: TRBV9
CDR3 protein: ASSPTSGSPSSYNEQF

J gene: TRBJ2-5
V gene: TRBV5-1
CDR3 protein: ASSLGTGDETQY

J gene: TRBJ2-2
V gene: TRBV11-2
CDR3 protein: ASSIGGRGTGELF

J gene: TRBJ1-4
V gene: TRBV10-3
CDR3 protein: AATGSTNEKLF